Each of the 4 T cell receptor beta chains below was sequenced from the same sample in a study of radiotherapy plus CTLA-4 blockade in lung cancer. Only in-frame clones appear in the TCRdb table, and some are missing; sequencing was by immunoSEQ multiplex PCR. The sample has about 90,000 clones, around 81% seen once. This sample comprised peripheral blood, obtained from a patient treated with radiotherapy plus ipilimumab. These receptor sequences come from a human donor with non-small cell lung cancer that progressed on radiotherapy plus ipilimumab.

The chain joins TRBV6-1 to TRBJ1-1; D is possibly TRBD1 (6 bases). V dropped 8 bases and J dropped 11 bases, with 24 bases sitting between them. The CDR3 totals 14 residues. CDR1 MNHNS and CDR2 SASEGT come from the germline V gene. The CDR3 DNA reads as TGTGCCAGCGGGGTTCAAGAACAAACAGGGCAGGCTTTCTTT. This codes for CASGVQEQTGQAFF.

The chain joins TRBV11-3 to TRBJ2-3; D remains ambiguous. V lost 1 base, J lost 3 bases, and 8 bases lay in between. CDR3 length equals 14 residues. Germline V gives CDR1 SGHNT, CDR2 YENEEA. The CDR3 DNA follows: TGTGCCAGCAGCTTAGCGGGCCTAACAGATACGCAGTATTTT. It yields the protein CASSLAGLTDTQYF.

CDR3: CASSSRDFSYEQYF. In nucleotides, the CDR3 is TGTGCCAGCAGCTCCCGGGACTTTTCCTACGAGCAGTACTTC. The rearrangement uses TRBV5-4 and TRBJ2-7; weak D call: TRBD2 (6 bases). Germline loops: CDR1 SGHNT, CDR2 YYREEE (reference sequence). CDR3 length: 14 amino acids. Trimming took off 3 bases at V and 1 base at J, with 11 bases between the two ends.

The rearrangement joins TRBV10-3 to TRBJ2-2; D is possibly TRBD2 (6 bases). The V end lost 4 bases, the J end lost 4 bases, and 19 bases lay between the germline ends. The germline V gene has CDR1 ENHRY and CDR2 SYGVKD. The CDR3 sequence is 17 residues long. CDR3 sequence (DNA): TGTGCCATCAGTGCCGTTAATCGGGGGTCGGGCACCGGGGAGCTGTTTTTT. Its protein product is CAISAVNRGSGTGELFF.